This T cell receptor (beta chain) was sequenced for a study of blood T cell repertoires in COVID-19. Study summary: Material from acute and convalescent COVID-19 was sourced from the United States, Italy and Spain. In each case, the material was cDNA or gDNA derived from T cells, B-cell-depleted T cells, or PBMCs.

This CDR3 has 13 residues. CDR1 is SNHLY, CDR2 FYNNEI, per germline. The V gene lost 6 bases and the J gene lost 3 bases, with 11 bases spanning the gap. The table lists this clone with a count of one. Original handling: Reference gene primer amplification in the assay estimated nucleated cell counts. TCRdb keeps only in-frame clones here, not all; method: immunoSEQ multiplex PCR. V and J calls and clone size are those listed in that table; D and trimming were worked out from the DNA. Among approximately 210,000 clones listed, over 70% were seen once. The V and J genes are TRBV2 and TRBJ2-5, with D unclear. Sequencing was done on a sample of peripheral blood. The TCR was taken from a woman aged 50 to 65 with acute or convalescent COVID-19. The DNA for the CDR3 is TGTGCCAGCAGCGCTATAAGAGAAGAGACCCAGTACTTC. This encodes CASSAIREETQYF.